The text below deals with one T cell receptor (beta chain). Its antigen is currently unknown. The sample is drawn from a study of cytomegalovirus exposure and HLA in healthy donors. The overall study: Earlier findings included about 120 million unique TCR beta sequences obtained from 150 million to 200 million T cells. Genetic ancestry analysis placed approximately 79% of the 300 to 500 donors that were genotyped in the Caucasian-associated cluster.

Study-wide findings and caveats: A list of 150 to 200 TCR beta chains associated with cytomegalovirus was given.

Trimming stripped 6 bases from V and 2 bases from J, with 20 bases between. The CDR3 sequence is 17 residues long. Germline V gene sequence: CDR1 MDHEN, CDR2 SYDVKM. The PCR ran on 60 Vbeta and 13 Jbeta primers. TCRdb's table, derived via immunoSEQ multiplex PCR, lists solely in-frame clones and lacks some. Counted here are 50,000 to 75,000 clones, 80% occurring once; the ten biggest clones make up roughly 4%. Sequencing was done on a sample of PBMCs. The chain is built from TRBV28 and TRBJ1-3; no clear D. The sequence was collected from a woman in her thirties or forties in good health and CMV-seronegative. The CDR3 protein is CASRNSGFSLAGNTIYF. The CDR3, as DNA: TGTGCCAGCAGGAACAGCGGGTTTAGTCTTGCTGGAAACACCATATATTTT.